Presented here are 19 T cell receptor beta chains from one specimen sequenced in a study of cytomegalovirus exposure and HLA in healthy donors (TCRdb year 2017). The library relied on the immunoSEQ multiplex PCR assay. For the multiplex PCR, a mixture combining 60 forward primers for TCR Vbeta segments and 13 reverse primers for TCR Jbeta segments was used. Drawn from immuneACCESS, this table holds only the in-frame rearrangements with V and J called that TCRdb kept. Clones are partly lost; checked studies trace under half to an unresolved V gene and leave the rest unexplained. Present in this sample are 90,000 to 100,000 clones, 82% of which were seen just once. The top ten clonotypes cover around 3.8% of the sample. The sequenced sample consisted of PBMCs. The receptors derive from a man aged 50-60 years in good health and CMV-seronegative.

Written as DNA, the CDR3 is TGTGCCAGCCTCCTACAGGGGTCCCGGCTCAATGAGCAGTTCTTC. Protein: CASLLQGSRLNEQFF. This chain connects TRBV7-2 to TRBJ2-1, with 7 bases identical to TRBD1. Germline loops: CDR1 SGHTA, CDR2 FQGNSA. This CDR3 contains 15 residues. V trimming: 8 bases; J trimming: 6 bases; junction bases outside the gene matches: 13. Full variable domain (rest looked up from reference TRBV7-2 and TRBJ2-1): GAGVSQSPSNKVTEKGKDVELRCDPISGHTALYWYRQSLGQGLEFLIYFQGNSAPDKSGLPSDRFSAERTGGSVSTLTIQRTQQEDSAVYLCASLLQGSRLNEQFFGPGTRLTVL.

This clone was seen only once. The chain joins TRBV12-5 to TRBJ1-5; the D is unclear. The V end lost 2 bases, the J end lost 11 bases, and 7 bases lay between the germline ends. This CDR3 has 11 amino acids. Germline V gene data show CDR1 as LGHNT and CDR2 as FRNRAP. The CDR3 DNA is TGTGCTAGTGGTTTGAATGGAGCCCAGCATTTT. This translates into CASGLNGAQHF.

This clone was picked up a small number of times. CDR3 region: CASSSGTLGNTIYF. The CDR3 DNA reads TGTGCCAGCAGTTCCGGGACACTTGGAAACACCATATATTTT. The chain couples TRBV4-2 to TRBJ1-3, with D possibly TRBD1 on 6 matching bases. Per the germline V gene, CDR1 is LGHNA and CDR2 is YNFKEQ. The CDR3 has 14 amino acids. V lost 6 bases and J lost 3, with 12 bases in between.

The chain combines TRBV4-1 with TRBJ2-2, with 13 positions matching TRBD2. V lost 3 bases to trimming and J lost 4 bases; unmatched junction nucleotides: 2. Germline CDR1 reads MGHRA; CDR2 reads YSYEKL. The CDR3 is 16 amino acids. The CDR3 is CASSQGLAGFTGELFF. CDR3 bases: TGCGCCAGCAGCCAGGGACTAGCGGGGTTCACCGGGGAGCTGTTTTTT.

V is TRBV27 and J is TRBJ2-7, with 11 bases fitting TRBD2. This CDR3 has 14 residues. The trim removed 7 bases at V and 6 bases at J, leaving 8 bases unmatched. Germline V gives CDR1 MNHEY, CDR2 SMNVEV (reference sequence). The CDR3 sequence: CASTPSGRTSEQYF. CDR3 in DNA: TGTGCCAGCACCCCTAGCGGGAGGACCTCCGAGCAGTACTTC.

V is TRBV6-6 and J is TRBJ2-3; 7 positions match TRBD1. The junction had 8 bases not matched to a gene; V was cut back by 2 bases and J by 3 bases. The CDR3 consists of 16 residues. Germline CDR1 and CDR2: MNHNY and SVGAGI (reference sequence). This CDR3 is CASSYPQGVGTDTQYF. Written as DNA, the CDR3 is TGTGCCAGCAGTTACCCCCAGGGGGTCGGAACAGATACGCAGTATTTT.

The chain joins TRBV14 to TRBJ2-7; the D is unclear. The germline V gene has CDR1 SGHDN and CDR2 FVKESK. Deletions cut 1 base from V and 6 bases from J, with 7 bases between. The CDR3 runs to 12 residues. The DNA of the CDR3 is TGTGCCAGCAGCCAAGTTCGGAGCGAGCAGTACTTC. Its protein product is CASSQVRSEQYF.

The V and J genes are TRBV4-2 and TRBJ2-5; TRBD2 might be the D (5 bases). The V gene lost 0 bases and the J gene lost 5 bases, with 7 bases spanning the gap. Germline CDR1 reads LGHNA; CDR2 reads YNFKEQ. CDR3 length equals 13 residues. CDR3 residues: CASSQDRGETQYF. In nucleotides, the CDR3 is TGTGCCAGCAGCCAAGATCGCGGGGAGACCCAGTACTTC.

In its sample, this clone was seen once. V usage is TRBV7-2 and J usage is TRBJ2-7; 10 bases fit TRBD2. In germline, CDR1 is SGHTA, CDR2 FQGNSA. CDR3 length equals 14 residues. Losses at the gene ends were 5 bases for V and 2 bases for J; bases not matched to a gene: 3. Here the CDR3 reads CASSRTSGTYEQYF. The CDR3 DNA sequence: TGTGCCAGCAGCCGGACTAGCGGAACCTACGAGCAGTACTTC.

This clone turned up a few times. The chain couples TRBV5-1 to TRBJ1-1; 8 bases are shared with TRBD1. The CDR3 extends over 16 amino acids. Trimming cost V 2 bases and J 1 base; bases outside gene matches: 7. Looked up from germline, CDR1 is SGHRS and CDR2 is YFSETQ. In DNA, the CDR3 is TGCGCCAGCAGCTTTGGACAGGGAATTACGAACACTGAAGCTTTCTTT. Encoded protein: CASSFGQGITNTEAFF.

The rearrangement links TRBV7-2 to TRBJ2-2, with D maybe TRBD2 (5 bases). The ends were cut back, 1 base at V and 6 bases at J, with 18 bases in the middle. The CDR3 totals 17 residues. Germline assignment: CDR1 SGHTA and CDR2 FQGNSA. The CDR3 bases are TGTGCCAGCAGCTTAGATCGCAGGAGGAGAAGCGCCGGGGAGCTGTTTTTT. It is translated as CASSLDRRRRSAGELFF.

This clone was seen more than once but under ten times. The chain couples TRBV5-4 to TRBJ2-3; D is possibly TRBD2 (5 bases). CDR1 and CDR2 (germline): SGHNT, YYREEE (reference sequence). The CDR3 covers 17 residues. With 3 bases removed from V and 0 bases from J, the gap between germline ends came to 17 bases. This CDR3 is CASSSLALGPSTDTQYF. The CDR3 DNA sequence: TGTGCCAGCAGCTCTTTAGCGTTAGGCCCTAGCACAGATACGCAGTATTTT.

The chain uses TRBV5-5 and TRBJ1-2; 7 bases map to TRBD1. CDR3 length: 15 amino acids. CDR1 and CDR2 from the germline V gene are SGHKS and YYEKEE (reference sequence). Trimming at V came to 0 bases and at J to 5 bases, leaving 7 bases not matched to a gene. The CDR3 region has the DNA TGTGCCAGCAGCTTGGCCTGGCAGGGGGAGTATGGCTACACCTTC. It codes for CASSLAWQGEYGYTF.

This clone showed up just a few times. The V and J genes are TRBV14 and TRBJ1-1; D unresolved. Germline CDR1 is SGHDN and CDR2 is FVKESK. With 4 bases removed from V and 1 base from J, the gap between germline ends came to 13 bases. There are 15 residues in the CDR3. CDR3 nucleotide sequence: TGTGCCAGCAGCCGCGGGCCCAGACCGAACACTGAAGCTTTCTTT. It translates to CASSRGPRPNTEAFF.

This clone came up a few times. The chain couples TRBV7-9 to TRBJ2-1, with 10 nucleotides matching TRBD1. V was clipped by 4 bases and J by 7 bases; unmatched bases: 10. The germline CDR1 and CDR2 sequences are SEHNR and FQNEAQ (reference sequence). The CDR3 extends over 16 amino acids. CDR3 sequence reads: CASSSDPRTGGNEQFF. In nucleotides, the CDR3 is TGTGCCAGCAGCTCCGACCCTAGGACAGGGGGAAATGAGCAGTTCTTC.

This chain joins TRBV27 and TRBJ2-4; 16 positions match TRBD2. J lost 2 bases, V lost 5 bases, and 3 bases had no gene match. This CDR3 has 17 amino acids. Per the germline V gene, CDR1 is MNHEY and CDR2 is SMNVEV (reference sequence). The CDR3 sequence: CASSPGLAGGTKNIQYF. CDR3 DNA sequence: TGTGCCAGCAGTCCGGGACTAGCGGGAGGGACCAAAAACATTCAGTACTTC.

This clone was seen a single time. J is TRBJ2-1 and V is TRBV5-4; 9 bases line up with TRBD2. The CDR3 contains 19 residues. Trimming removed 4 bases from V and 2 bases from J; junction bases left unmatched: 16. Per the germline V gene, CDR1 is SGHNT and CDR2 is YYREEE (reference sequence). For the CDR3, the DNA is TGTGCCAGCAGCCGACGGGGGGGATGGCGGGAGGGGACCTACAATGAGCAGTTCTTC. Protein: CASSRRGGWREGTYNEQFF.

The chain is built from TRBV28 and TRBJ2-7; D gene ambiguous. Germline assignment: CDR1 MDHEN and CDR2 SYDVKM. This CDR3 region has 14 residues. The V gene lost 5 bases and the J gene lost 2 bases, with 13 bases spanning the gap. As DNA, the CDR3 is TGTGCCAGCAGTCCTCGGCGGTTCACCTACGAGCAGTACTTC. This encodes CASSPRRFTYEQYF.

This chain links TRBV4-3 with TRBJ1-1; D is unresolved. CDR1 is LGHNA, CDR2 YSLEER, per germline. CDR3 size: 13 residues. V lost 0 bases, J lost 5 bases, and 7 bases lay in between. DNA for the CDR3: TGCGCCAGCAGCCAAGATAAGGAGACTGAAGCTTTCTTT. Protein sequence: CASSQDKETEAFF.